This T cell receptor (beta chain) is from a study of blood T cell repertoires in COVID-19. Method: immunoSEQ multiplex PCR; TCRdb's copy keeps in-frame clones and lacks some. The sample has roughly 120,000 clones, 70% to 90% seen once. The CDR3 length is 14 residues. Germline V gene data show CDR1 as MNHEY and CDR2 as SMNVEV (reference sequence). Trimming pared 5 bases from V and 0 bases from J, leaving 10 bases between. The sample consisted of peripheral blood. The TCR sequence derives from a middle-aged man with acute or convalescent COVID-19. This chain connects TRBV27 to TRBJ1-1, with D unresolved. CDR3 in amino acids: CASSPGLMNTEAFF. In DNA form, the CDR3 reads TGTGCCAGCAGTCCCGGACTGATGAACACTGAAGCTTTCTTT.